Listed below are T cell receptor beta chains from one sample, sequenced in a study of shared clonotypes between healthy human individuals. Assay: immunoSEQ multiplex PCR; the TCRdb copy retains only in-frame clones and omits some. The sample lists approximately 2.1 million clones, 85% to 95% occurring once. Material for sequencing was naive CD4+ T cells from PBMCs. Receptor source: a man aged 18 to 29 in good health. Some clones in this sample may be carry-over from other donors' samples. Each CDR3 is given with its conserved first and last residue. The D gene is left open where the match is weak. Expanded clones get a size class; other rows say once, few or many, or leave the size out.

V	J	D	size	DNA	CDR3
TRBV5-1	TRBJ2-3	.	.	TGCGCCAGCAGCCCTGGGTCCCCTCTGGGCTCCGCAGATACGCAGTATTTT	CASSPGSPLGSADTQYF
TRBV13	TRBJ2-1	.	.	TGTGCCAGCAGCCACAATCGGGGTAGCTCCTACAATGAGCAGTTCTTC	CASSHNRGSSYNEQFF
TRBV2	TRBJ2-1	TRBD2	.	TGTGCCAGCAGCAGATCTAGCGGGGGAAATGAGCAGTTCTTC	CASSRSSGGNEQFF
TRBV20-1	TRBJ2-1	.	.	TGCAGTGCAGGGTCTCGGGGGTCGCAGTTCTTC	CSAGSRGSQFF
TRBV5-5	TRBJ2-2	TRBD2	.	TGTGCCAGCAGCTTGGCCGGACTAGCGGGAGCCGGGGAGCTGTTTTTT	CASSLAGLAGAGELFF
TRBV11-2	TRBJ2-7	.	.	TGTGCCAGCAGCTTGGTAGGAGAGTCCTACGAGCAGTACTTC	CASSLVGESYEQYF
TRBV2	TRBJ2-1	TRBD2	once	TGTGCCAGCAGGGACCTAGCGGGAGGGCAGTCCAATGAGCAGTTCTTC	CASRDLAGGQSNEQFF
TRBV19	TRBJ2-7	TRBD1	.	TGTGCCAGTAGTAGAAGACAGGGGGACTCCTACGAGCAGTACTTC	CASSRRQGDSYEQYF
TRBV28	TRBJ2-1	.	.	TGTGCCAGCACCCCCCAAAAAGGAGGTGCCAATGAGCAGTTCTTC	CASTPQKGGANEQFF
TRBV21-1	TRBJ1-4	.	.	TGTGCCAGCAGCAAAGAGGGAGGGGATGAAAAACTGTTTTTT	CASSKEGGDEKLFF
TRBV6-6	TRBJ1-3	.	few	TGTGCCAGCAGTCAACTCAGTAACACCATATATTTT	CASSQLSNTIYF
TRBV27	TRBJ2-3	.	.	TGTGCCAGCGGACTACAGGGGCATACGCAGTATTTT	CASGLQGHTQYF
TRBV6-5	TRBJ1-2	.	.	TGTGCCAGCGCCCAGGGAATAACCAACTATGGCTACACCTTC	CASAQGITNYGYTF
TRBV5-4	TRBJ2-3	.	.	TGTGCCAGCAGCGGTCGTAGGACATCAAGCACAGATACGCAGTATTTT	CASSGRRTSSTDTQYF
TRBV28	TRBJ2-2	.	.	TGTGCCAGCAGTTTATTGGGGGGCCGGGCCGGGGAGCTGTTTTTT	CASSLLGGRAGELFF
TRBV30	TRBJ1-5	.	few	TGTGCCTGGTTCAGGGAGACTAGCGGTCAGCCCCAGCATTTT	CAWFRETSGQPQHF
TRBV28	TRBJ2-3	TRBD1	.	TGTGCCAGCCATGGGACAGGGGGCAGCAACTTTTGGGATACGCAGTATTTT	CASHGTGGSNFWDTQYF
TRBV30	TRBJ1-4	.	once	TGTGCCTGGGCCTCAGCCTTTGGGGAAAAACTGTTTTTT	CAWASAFGEKLFF
TRBV5-1	TRBJ1-4	TRBD1	.	TGCGCCAGCAGCTTCCAGGGACAGGGTAGAAATGAAAAACTGTTTTTT	CASSFQGQGRNEKLFF
TRBV19	TRBJ2-1	TRBD2	once	TGTGCCAGTAGTACCCTCGGGCTAGCGGAGAACAGGTATGAGCAGTTCTTC	CASSTLGLAENRYEQFF
TRBV4-2	TRBJ1-1	TRBD1	.	TGTGCCAGCAGCCAAGTAGCCCCCACGACAGGGGTGGGCACTGAAGCTTTCTTT	CASSQVAPTTGVGTEAFF
TRBV7-3	TRBJ2-7	.	.	TGTGCCAACAGCCTCCTCCCCCTACTCTACGAGCAGTACTTC	CANSLLPLLYEQYF
TRBV6-5	TRBJ2-5	.	.	TGTGCCAGCAACCCAGAGACCCAGTACTTC	CASNPETQYF
TRBV28	TRBJ2-1	.	.	TGTGCCAGCAGTCTCACAGGGGAGGGTCTAGGGGGGCAGTTCTTC	CASSLTGEGLGGQFF
TRBV2	TRBJ1-5	.	few	TGTGCCAGCAGTGAGAGCGGGGGCGCTCAGCCCCAGCATTTT	CASSESGGAQPQHF
TRBV27	TRBJ2-7	.	.	TGTGCCAGCAGTTTATCTGCAGGGAACTCCTACGAGCAGTACTTC	CASSLSAGNSYEQYF
TRBV2	TRBJ2-1	TRBD1	.	TGTGCCAGCAGTGAAATGGGACAGGGTGGCGATGAGCAGTTCTTC	CASSEMGQGGDEQFF
TRBV5-4	TRBJ1-6	.	.	TGTGCCAGCAGCCCAAACTCGGCTGATTCACCCCTCCACTTT	CASSPNSADSPLHF
TRBV25-1	TRBJ2-1	TRBD1	.	TGTGCCAGCAGTGATTCTACAGGGGTTGAGCAGTTCTTC	CASSDSTGVEQFF
TRBV28	TRBJ1-2	TRBD1	.	TGTGCCAGCAGCTATAGACAGGGGACCCTTTATGGCTACACCTTC	CASSYRQGTLYGYTF
TRBV2	TRBJ1-5	.	.	TGTGCCAGCAGTCTACAGACCCCGTACAATCAGCCCCAGCATTTT	CASSLQTPYNQPQHF
TRBV5-1	TRBJ2-2	TRBD2	.	TGCGCCAGCAGCTTAACTAGCGGCGGTCCCGGTGGGACCGGGGAGCTGTTTTTT	CASSLTSGGPGGTGELFF
TRBV19	TRBJ2-1	TRBD2	once	TGTGCCAGTAGTTCCATAGGACAGGGGAGGACTAGCGGGTACAATGAGCAGTTCTTC	CASSSIGQGRTSGYNEQFF
TRBV7-2	TRBJ1-1	.	.	TGTGCCAGCAGCTTAGATCGACTGATGAACACTGAAGCTTTCTTT	CASSLDRLMNTEAFF
TRBV19	TRBJ2-2	.	once	TGTGCCAGTAAAATGTTCCGAGGCACCGGGGAGCTGTTTTTT	CASKMFRGTGELFF
TRBV12-2	TRBJ2-7	.	.	TGTGCAAAAGATAGGGGGCCACTAATCGAGCAGTACTTC	CAKDRGPLIEQYF
TRBV2	TRBJ1-4	TRBD1	.	TGTGCCAGCAGTAGCCCCGCAGGGGGTACTGAAAAACTGTTTTTT	CASSSPAGGTEKLFF
TRBV5-1	TRBJ2-1	.	.	TGCGCCAGCAGCTTGTCCAGATATGAGCAGTTCTTC	CASSLSRYEQFF
TRBV15	TRBJ1-2	TRBD1	.	TGTGCCACCAGCAGAGGGGGGACAGGGGCTGTTGGCTACACCTTC	CATSRGGTGAVGYTF
TRBV28	TRBJ2-7	TRBD1	.	TGTGCCGTGAAGCAGGGGGATTACGAGCAGTACTTC	CAVKQGDYEQYF
TRBV28	TRBJ2-6	.	.	TGTGCCAGCAGCGACTACGGGACTGGGGCCAACGTCCTGACTTTC	CASSDYGTGANVLTF
TRBV7-9	TRBJ2-1	.	.	TGTGCCAGCAGCCCCCTAAGGGAGGTAACCCATGAGCAGTTCTTC	CASSPLREVTHEQFF
TRBV30	TRBJ2-1	TRBD2	.	TGTGCCTGGAGTCTTAGCGGGAGGCGGACGTATCAGTTCTTC	CAWSLSGRRTYQFF
TRBV5-1	TRBJ2-3	TRBD2	.	TGCGCCAGCAGCCAGGACCCTGGGAGGGCCTCACGGGATACGCAGTATTTT	CASSQDPGRASRDTQYF
TRBV7-2	TRBJ1-3	.	.	TGTGCCAGCAGCTTAGCCGGTTCTCTTGGAAACACCATATATTTT	CASSLAGSLGNTIYF
TRBV21-1	TRBJ2-2	.	once	TGTGCCAGCATAGGGACATCGAACACCGGGGAGCTGTTTTTT	CASIGTSNTGELFF
TRBV2	TRBJ1-5	.	.	TGTGCCAGCAGTGAGCAGGGCTATAGCAATCAGCCCCAGCATTTT	CASSEQGYSNQPQHF